What follows is one T cell receptor (beta chain) and its context. Its antigen is not yet known. There are no base qualities to consult, and no much larger clone falls within one base. The CDR3 runs 14 residues from the cysteine to the phenylalanine. This entry keeps only the CDR3 DNA: 42 bases, framed from base 1. Taken from the germline V gene, the CDR1 and CDR2 loops are KGHSH and LQKENI. V is reduced by 1 base and J by 4 bases, leaving a spacing of 10 bases between them. This entry is derived from a study of T cell responses to AZD1222 COVID-19 vaccine (dated by TCRdb to the early 2020s). Some background on the complete study: Because spike-specific TCR depth and breadth did not differ between the two schedules, AZD1222 recipients who got a second dose at roughly 4 weeks were pooled with those who got a second dose at roughly 12 weeks. Enrollment into the trials was organized by age into subgroups of 18-55, 56-69 and 70-plus years, and those subgroups contained 148, 28 and 57 TCR-sequenced participants, respectively. A total of about 250 trial participants underwent TCR sequencing, of whom roughly 210 had received two doses of AZD1222 and 26 had received two doses of the MenACWY control vaccine. Broader findings and caveats from the paper: No day 14 peak-response samples were available, so repertoires were characterized only after the peak T cell response. Conclusions about previously exposed vaccinees are limited, since just 6 or 7 AZD1222 recipients were seropositive for SARS-CoV-2 at baseline. The whole spike protein was spanned by vaccine-associated CD4 TCRs, and dominant responses were seen in regions 160-218 and 743-854. Reportedly, close to half of the unique spike-specific TCRs recognized epitopes lying outside the regions that are mutated in the B.1.351 and B.1.1.7 variants. The 56-69-year group was small, and its depth increase did not reach significance, likely because of low power. A significant rise in spike-specific TCR breadth and depth was observed after two AZD1222 doses relative to day 0 and relative to MenACWY recipients. Most participants were white British and females outnumbered males, and the authors suggested that clonal diversity may have been underestimated.

The CDR3 regions of human TCRbeta chains were subjected to immunosequencing. Under the source paper's analysis protocol: Repertoire TCRs were checked for matches against a reference library of SARS-CoV-2-specific TCRs that had been generated using the MIRA antigen-specificity platform. Breadth was defined as the fraction of unique TCRs that were SARS-CoV-2-associated. Depth was defined as the fraction of total T cells that were SARS-CoV-2-associated. Using the MIRA data, every spike-specific TCR was mapped to the spike region that the TCR reacted to and assigned to either a CD4 or a CD8 class. Log10-transformed breadth and depth values were compared by one-way ANOVA with Sidak's multiple comparisons tests. The table comes from immuneACCESS by way of TCRdb, which keeps in-frame sequences with V and J called. Part of the clones is missing from these tables; in studies checked, under half for an unresolved V gene and the rest for unknown reasons. The DNA gave D and trimming, while V, J and clone size come from that table. The sample table shows roughly 120,000 clones, and approximately 90% are seen once. The top ten hold approximately 4% of the sample.

This specimen's time point label, per the study, means: baseline before first vaccination. Vaccinee samples came from UK trials COV001 and COV002, including a single-blind randomized controlled phase 2/3 trial of AZD1222 (ChAdOx1 nCoV-19) in healthy adults. Trial participant PBMC samples were collected at day 0 and day 28 after the second dose for TCRbeta chain sequencing. The sequence was collected from an adult in good health. Here the chain combines TRBV18 and TRBJ1-1, with no confident D gene call. The sequencing here drew on peripheral blood, taken on day 0 of AZD1222 vaccination. The DNA sequence follows: TGTGCCAGCTCACCACGGGCAGACATCACTGAAGCTTTCTTT. The encoded protein is CASSPRADITEAFF.